This entry features one TCR beta chain sequence. No antigen is known for it. At one end the junction does not follow the germline gene, possibly because of a read error. This specimen includes other DNA sequences encoding the same CDR3. This entry belongs to a study of shared clonotypes between healthy human individuals. Study-wide findings and caveats: Only blood underwent sampling, and tissue repertoires likely differ. A handful of donors held around 5% of naive CD4 clonotypes in common. As a rule, naive subsets had a larger estimated richness than memory subsets.

The CDR3 length is 14 residues. The V gene's germline CDR1 is SSHAT and CDR2 FNYEAQ (reference sequence). TCRdb keeps only in-frame clones here, not all; method: immunoSEQ multiplex PCR. The repertoire includes about 980,000 clones, over 60% of them detected once, and approximately 1.5% sits in the top ten. Sequencing used memory CD4+ T cells sorted from blood. Stated subset: CD45RA-negative fraction. This TCR was sampled from a man between 18 and 29 years old in good health. The J gene is TRBJ2-3, the V gene TRBV7-7; 7 positions match TRBD1. CDR3 region: CASSLGQGTDTQYF. In DNA form, the CDR3 reads TGTGCTAGCAGCTTAGGACAGGGCACAGATACGCAGTATTTT. Filled out from reference TRBV7-7 and TRBJ2-3, the complete variable domain reads GAGVSQSPRYKVTKRGQDVTLRCDPISSHATLYWYQQALGQGPEFLTYFNYEAQPDKSGLPSDRFSAERPEGSISTLTIQRTEQRDSAMYRCASSLGQGTDTQYFGPGTRLTVL.